Each of the 28 T cell receptor beta chains below was sequenced from the same sample in a study of cytomegalovirus exposure and HLA in healthy donors (dated 2017 in TCRdb). The protocol used for the library was the immunoSEQ multiplex PCR assay. A mixture of 60 forward primers for TCR Vbeta segments and 13 reverse primers for TCR Jbeta segments was used in the multiplex PCR. TCRdb stores this immuneACCESS table with in-frame sequences only. Part of the clones is absent; in the studies checked, under half of the shortfall reflects unresolved V genes, and no reason is known for the rest. The sample table contains 43,000 or so clones; only one count was recorded for approximately 77% of them. The ten largest clones represent 1.4% of the sample. The specimen was PBMCs. These receptors were collected from a man aged 30 to 45 in good health and CMV-seronegative.

This clone was found a few times. The J gene is TRBJ1-2, the V gene TRBV6-5; 7 bases line up with TRBD1. The CDR3 extends over 13 amino acids. V shed 7 bases and J 8 bases; nucleotides not matched to a gene: 10. CDR1 is MNHEY and CDR2 is SVGAGI in the germline V gene. The CDR3 DNA sequence: TGTGCCAGCATATCTTACAGGGGCGGCGGCTACACCTTC. This gives the protein CASISYRGGGYTF.

The chain uses TRBV18 and TRBJ2-1; 14 nucleotides match TRBD2. The germline V gene encodes CDR1 KGHSH and CDR2 LQKENI. The trim removed 2 bases at V and 7 bases at J, leaving 4 bases unmatched. The CDR3 spans 16 residues. CDR3 in amino acids: CASSPSGLAGDNEQFF. The DNA of the CDR3 is TGTGCCAGCTCACCATCGGGACTAGCGGGAGATAATGAGCAGTTCTTC.

This clone has just one count. For the CDR3, the DNA is TGTGCCAGCAGTTTAAGGCGGGAGGGCACAGATACGCAGTATTTT. This translates into CASSLRREGTDTQYF. The chain recombines TRBV27 with TRBJ2-3, with 8 bases aligning to TRBD2. The CDR3 has 15 amino acids. Germline V gene sequence: CDR1 MNHEY, CDR2 SMNVEV (reference sequence). The junction had 2 bases not matched to a gene; V was cut back by 2 bases and J by 1 base.

The chain joins TRBV27 to TRBJ2-7; the D gene is possibly TRBD1 (5 bases). V lost 3 bases to trimming and J lost 3 bases, with 9 bases between them. CDR3 length: 13 residues. The germline V gene encodes CDR1 MNHEY and CDR2 SMNVEV (reference sequence). The DNA for the CDR3 is TGTGCCAGCAGTTTCCGACAGTACTACGAGCAGTACTTC. Encoded protein: CASSFRQYYEQYF.

This clone came up once. This chain uses TRBV5-1 with TRBJ2-5; perhaps TRBD1 as D (5 bases). V was shortened by 3 bases and J by 1 base, with 13 bases between the two germline ends. The CDR3 has 15 amino acids. Germline V gene lookup returns CDR1 SGHRS and CDR2 YFSETQ. The CDR3 loop is CASSSGNVGQETQYF. Written as DNA, the CDR3 is TGCGCCAGCAGCTCAGGGAACGTAGGCCAAGAGACCCAGTACTTC.

V gene TRBV27 combines with J gene TRBJ1-4; D is ambiguous. Trimming removed 0 bases from V and 6 bases from J, with 8 bases in between. CDR3 length: 14 residues. Germline CDR1 and CDR2: MNHEY and SMNVEV (reference sequence). Written as DNA, the CDR3 is TGTGCCAGCAGTTTATCATGGGCAGATGAAAAACTGTTTTTT. Encoded protein: CASSLSWADEKLFF.

The chain uses TRBV2 and TRBJ2-4; tentatively, D is TRBD2 (6 bases). CDR1 and CDR2 from the germline V gene are SNHLY and FYNNEI. The CDR3 contains 16 residues. The V end lost 6 bases, the J end lost 0 bases, and 15 bases lay between the germline ends. The CDR3 bases are TGTGCCAGCAGCCAGGCGGCGGGGATAGCCAAAAACATTCAGTACTTC. The encoded protein is CASSQAAGIAKNIQYF.

The chain couples TRBV29-1 to TRBJ2-3; 13 nucleotides align to TRBD2. CDR3 length equals 14 residues. V lost 5 bases and J lost 10; bases outside the gene matches: 9. Germline V lookup: CDR1 SQVTM, CDR2 ANQGSEA. The CDR3 DNA is TGCAGCGTTCTCGGACTAGCGGGAGTGTTCGCGCAGTATTTT. As protein: CSVLGLAGVFAQYF.

Remarks on this clone: A junction boundary mismatches the germline segment, possibly from a read error. The CDR3 here is CATSRDGGNTEAFF. The CDR3, as DNA: TGTGCCACCAGTAGAGATGGCGGAAACACTGAAGCTTTCTTT. The genes are TRBV15 and TRBJ1-1, with no clear D. The CDR3 extends over 14 amino acids. Germline V gene lookup returns CDR1 LNHNV and CDR2 YYDKDF (reference sequence).

This chain connects TRBV18 to TRBJ2-1, with 11 bases aligning to TRBD2. The V gene's germline CDR1 is KGHSH and CDR2 LQKENI. This CDR3 is built from 16 residues. J was trimmed by 5 bases and V by 3 bases; bases with no gene match: 6. CDR3 coding DNA: TGTGCCAGCTCACCGGTAGCGGGAGGGCCGAACAATGAGCAGTTCTTC. This translates into CASSPVAGGPNNEQFF.

The table lists this clone with a count of one. The chain recombines TRBV5-6 with TRBJ2-3; 11 positions match TRBD2. V was pared by 3 bases and J by 2 bases, with 5 bases of the junction left unmatched. The CDR3 has 16 amino acids. The germline CDR1 and CDR2 sequences are SGHDT and YYEEEE. The CDR3 DNA follows: TGTGCCAGCAGCTCCCTGACTAGCGGGGTCACAGATACGCAGTATTTT. This gives the protein CASSSLTSGVTDTQYF.

This rearrangement joins TRBV21-1 to TRBJ1-4; the DNA was not used to check the table's D call, TRBD1. TRBV21-1 is termed a pseudogene. The length of the CDR3 is 14 residues. DNA of the CDR3: TGTGCCAGCACTTTCGACACAACTAATGAAAAACTGTTTTTT. Its protein product is CASTFDTTNEKLFF.

This rearrangement joins TRBV6-1 to TRBJ2-7; 7 nucleotides align to TRBD1. The germline CDR1 and CDR2 sequences are MNHNS and SASEGT. The V and J ends lost 5 bases and 2 bases, in that order; junction bases with no gene match: 6. The CDR3 loop spans 14 amino acids. CDR3 coding DNA: TGTGCCAGCAGTATCCGGACAGGTACCTACGAGCAGTACTTC. It codes for CASSIRTGTYEQYF.

This clone turned up a few times. The chain links TRBV29-1 to TRBJ1-2; tentative D call: TRBD1 (6 bases). Trimming cost V 1 base and J 4 bases, with 10 bases left between them. The CDR3 contains 13 residues. CDR1 SQVTM and CDR2 ANQGSEA come from the germline V gene. CDR3: CSVEVGGGYGYTF. DNA of the CDR3: TGCAGCGTTGAAGTAGGGGGGGGCTATGGCTACACCTTC.

In this sample, this clone turned up a few times. The V gene is TRBV5-1, the J gene TRBJ2-3; TRBD1 might be the D (5 bases). The CDR3 spans 15 residues. V lost 0 bases and J 2 bases, leaving 10 bases between the germline ends. The germline CDR1 and CDR2 sequences are SGHRS and YFSETQ. The CDR3: CASSLVGQVTDTQYF. The CDR3 DNA sequence: TGCGCCAGCAGCTTGGTGGGGCAGGTCACAGATACGCAGTATTTT.

V usage is TRBV10-3 and J usage is TRBJ2-7; tentative D call: TRBD1 (5 bases). V lost 5 bases and J lost 7, with 15 bases in between. The germline V gene has CDR1 ENHRY and CDR2 SYGVKD. This CDR3 has 13 amino acids. CDR3 protein: CAISLIDRGEQYF. The CDR3 nucleotides read TGTGCCATCAGTTTAATAGACAGAGGAGAGCAGTACTTC.

The V call is TRBV5-1, the J call TRBJ1-1; possibly TRBD1 for D (6 bases). V lost 7 bases and J lost 1, with 23 bases in between. The CDR3 contains 17 residues. Germline V gene data show CDR1 as SGHRS and CDR2 as YFSETQ. In nucleotides, the CDR3 is TGCGCCAGCTCCTCCACACCGGGTGAGGGGGAGAACACTGAAGCTTTCTTT. Translating gives CASSSTPGEGENTEAFF.

This chain links TRBV18 with TRBJ2-7, with TRBD1 matching 7 bases. Losses at the gene ends were 3 bases for V and 1 base for J; bases not matched to a gene: 6. CDR3 length: 15 residues. Germline V CDR1 and CDR2: KGHSH, LQKENI. CDR3 coding DNA: TGTGCCAGCTCACCGACAGGGAGTGGTTCCTACGAGCAGTACTTC. It is translated as CASSPTGSGSYEQYF.

The chain links TRBV19 to TRBJ1-5, with 8 positions matching TRBD1. The germline V gene encodes CDR1 LNHDA and CDR2 SQIVND (reference sequence). The CDR3 is 15 amino acids. With 2 bases clipped from V and 4 bases from J, the junction kept 4 bases outside the gene matches. The CDR3, as DNA: TGTGCCAGTAGTATACAGGGGGCCGTTAATCAGCCCCAGCATTTT. It translates to CASSIQGAVNQPQHF. The variable domain in full, completed from reference TRBV19 and TRBJ1-5, reads DGGITQSPKYLFRKEGQNVTLSCEQNLNHDAMYWYRQDPGQGLRLIYYSQIVNDFQKGDIAEGYSVSREKKESFPLTVTSAQKNPTAFYLCASSIQGAVNQPQHFGDGTRLSIL.

The chain uses TRBV15 and TRBJ1-5; TRBD1 aligns across 9 bases. There are 16 residues in the CDR3. The germline V gene encodes CDR1 LNHNV and CDR2 YYDKDF (reference sequence). V dropped 5 bases and J dropped 5; count of bases not matched to a gene: 10. Here the CDR3 DNA reads TGTGCCACCAGCGGCAACCGGGACAGGGTGGATCAGCCCCAGCATTTT. This sequence encodes CATSGNRDRVDQPQHF.

The V call is TRBV15, the J call TRBJ2-1, with no clear D. Germline V gene lookup returns CDR1 LNHNV and CDR2 YYDKDF (reference sequence). The CDR3 spans 16 residues. Trimming pared 0 bases from V and 7 bases from J, leaving 16 bases between. CDR3 bases: TGTGCCACCAGCAGAGATTCGAGTCCCTGGGCTAATGAGCAGTTCTTC. This sequence encodes CATSRDSSPWANEQFF.

The V and J genes are TRBV4-3 and TRBJ2-5, with D unresolved. The DNA end lines up better with TRBJ2-7; the J call may be wrong. Germline-derived CDR1 and CDR2 are LGHNA and YSLEER. This CDR3 spans 15 amino acids. The CDR3, as DNA: TGCGCCAGCAGCCAAGGCCCCCTGGGCTCCTACGAGCAGTACTTC. Residues: CASSQGPLGSYEQYF.

The chain couples TRBV28 to TRBJ2-5; 16 nucleotides agree with TRBD2. CDR3 length: 18 amino acids. The germline V gene has CDR1 MDHEN and CDR2 SYDVKM. The J segment lost 5 bases and the V segment lost 0 bases, leaving 6 bases of the junction unmatched. The CDR3 DNA sequence: TGTGCCAGCAGTTTATGGGGACTAGCGGGAGGGCTCATCGAGACCCAGTACTTC. This codes for CASSLWGLAGGLIETQYF.

CDR3 region: CASSLALASLSYNEQFF. As DNA, the CDR3 is TGTGCCAGCAGCTTAGCGCTAGCGAGCCTTTCCTACAATGAGCAGTTCTTC. The chain joins TRBV7-9 to TRBJ2-1, with D perhaps matching TRBD2 (6 bases). This CDR3 is built from 17 residues. CDR1 and CDR2 (germline): SEHNR, FQNEAQ (reference sequence). V lost 0 bases and J lost 1, with 13 bases in between. The full variable domain, in which reference TRBV7-9 and TRBJ2-1 provide the parts outside the CDR3, is DTGVSQNPRHKITKRGQNVTFRCDPISEHNRLYWYRQTLGQGPEFLTYFQNEAQLEKSRLLSDRFSAERPKGSFSTLEIQRTEQGDSAMYLCASSLALASLSYNEQFFGPGTRLTVL.

This clone appeared once. The rearrangement uses TRBV6-1 and TRBJ2-2; 7 positions match TRBD1. The germline V gene encodes CDR1 MNHNS and CDR2 SASEGT. After removal of 2 bases from V and 5 bases from J, the junction contained 8 bases not matched to a gene. CDR3 length: 16 amino acids. CDR3 sequence (DNA): TGTGCCAGCAGTGAACTTTCGGGCAGGGGGACCGGGGAGCTGTTTTTT. This translates into CASSELSGRGTGELFF.

This chain connects TRBV25-1 to TRBJ1-2; 7 bases match TRBD1. This CDR3 region has 14 residues. After removal of 5 bases from V and 9 bases from J, the junction contained 12 bases not matched to a gene. Germline CDR1 MGHDK, CDR2 SYGVNS. The CDR3 bases are TGTGCCAGCAGTTGGTCCGGACAGGTGGAGCGCTACACCTTC. As protein: CASSWSGQVERYTF.

This clone was seen a single time. The chain is built from TRBV5-1 and TRBJ1-2; TRBD1 agrees at 8 bases. Germline CDR1 is SGHRS and CDR2 is YFSETQ. The CDR3 has 17 residues. V shed 4 bases and J 8 bases; nucleotides not matched to a gene: 19. This chain's CDR3 is CASSPSGTGAPPQGYTF. The CDR3 DNA reads as TGCGCCAGCAGCCCCTCCGGGACAGGCGCCCCGCCTCAGGGCTACACCTTC. Together with reference TRBV5-1 and TRBJ1-2, the CDR3 gives the full variable domain: KAGVTQTPRYLIKTRGQQVTLSCSPISGHRSVSWYQQTPGQGLQFLFEYFSETQRNKGNFPGRFSGRQFSNSRSEMNVSTLELGDSALYLCASSPSGTGAPPQGYTFGSGTRLTVV.

This clone was counted a single time. The chain employs TRBV4-3 and TRBJ2-7; 8 bases map to TRBD2. The CDR3 covers 19 residues. The germline gives CDR1 LGHNA, CDR2 YSLEER. V was clipped by 0 bases and J by 0 bases; unmatched bases: 13. The CDR3 reads CASSQEAASGPESSYEQYF. The CDR3, as DNA: TGCGCCAGCAGCCAAGAAGCGGCTAGCGGGCCCGAAAGCTCCTACGAGCAGTACTTC.